This record concerns one TCR beta chain sequence. The data were obtained in a study of blood T cell repertoires in COVID-19. Clones were read by immunoSEQ multiplex PCR, and TCRdb kept only the in-frame ones, dropping some. Among over 150,000 clones listed, just over 85% were seen once. From germline, CDR1 is SQVTM and CDR2 ANQGSEA. The CDR3 is 12 residues long. Losses at the gene ends were 7 bases for V and 10 bases for J; bases not matched to a gene: 5. This TCR was sampled from a woman aged 18-29 years who had recovered from COVID-19. Sequenced: PBMCs or T cells enriched from blood (not recorded which). This chain links TRBV29-1 with TRBJ1-6, with 9 bases lining up with TRBD1. CDR3 in DNA: TGCAGCGCCCGGGACAGGGACTCACCCCTCCACTTT. Amino acid sequence: CSARDRDSPLHF.